A selection of T cell receptor beta chains follows, all from one sample in a study of blood T cell repertoires in COVID-19. Repertoires were generated with immunoSEQ multiplex PCR, while TCRdb's copy carries only in-frame clones and drops some. This sample has about 260,000 clones, with 88% found just once. Specimen: peripheral blood. These receptors were taken from a human donor in a cohort sampled during active COVID-19. CDR3s include the opening cysteine and the closing phenylalanine or tryptophan.

V gene | CDR3 protein
TRBV29-1 | CSGRTAMNTEAFF
TRBV19 | CASNRDRTAYEQYF
TRBV6-5 | CASSSTGVSYEQYF
TRBV25-1 | CASSLSRGPEQYF
TRBV19 | CASLRDRGLATNEKLFF
TRBV7-3 | CASSLQAGEAYEQYF
TRBV25-1 | CASSESAGVYGYTF
TRBV28 | CATHRDYNSPLHF
TRBV10-2 | CASSERGGETEAFF
TRBV6-2/TRBV6-3 | CASSPGLAPARQYF
TRBV11-2 | CASSPRTQGLRAFF
TRBV28 | CASSQQGGYTF
TRBV19 | CASSSTSGPSYEQYF
TRBV12-3/TRBV12-4 | CASSLNRVPIF
TRBV28 | CASSHRARRRAFF
TRBV4-3 | CASSQENFSEAFF
TRBV11-3 | CASSKTGYGVEQYF
TRBV19 | CASSPNREEKLFF
TRBV15 | CATSRAGPGNYGYTF
TRBV19 | CASSIDGPRNGYTF
TRBV9 | CASSAWWMGSSGGPPGELFF
TRBV28 | CASSSQGRGNYGYTF
TRBV1 | CTSSRASGRAGEQFF
TRBV28 | CASSFSFRYEQYF
TRBV7-6 | CASSGLAAASYEQYF
TRBV20-1 | CSASPERPKRTEAFF